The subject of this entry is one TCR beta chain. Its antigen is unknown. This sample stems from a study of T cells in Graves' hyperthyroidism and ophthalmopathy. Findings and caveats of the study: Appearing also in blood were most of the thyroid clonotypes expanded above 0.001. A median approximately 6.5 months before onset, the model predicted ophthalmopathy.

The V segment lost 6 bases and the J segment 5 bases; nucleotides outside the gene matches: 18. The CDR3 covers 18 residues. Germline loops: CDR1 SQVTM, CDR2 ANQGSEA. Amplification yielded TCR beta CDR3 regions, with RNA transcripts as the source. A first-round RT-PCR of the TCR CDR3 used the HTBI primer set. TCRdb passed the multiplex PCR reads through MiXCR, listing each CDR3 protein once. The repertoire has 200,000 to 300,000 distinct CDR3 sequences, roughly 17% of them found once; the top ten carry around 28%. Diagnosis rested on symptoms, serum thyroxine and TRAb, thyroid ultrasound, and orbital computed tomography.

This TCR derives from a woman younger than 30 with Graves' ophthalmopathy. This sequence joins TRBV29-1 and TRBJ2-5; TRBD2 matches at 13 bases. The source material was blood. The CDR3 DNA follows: TGCAGCGTCGAACCCCTACTAGCGGGAGGGCCGAATCGGGAGACCCAGTACTTC. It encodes CSVEPLLAGGPNRETQYF. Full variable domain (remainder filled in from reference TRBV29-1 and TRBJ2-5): SAVISQKPSRDICQRGTSLTIQCQVDSQVTMMFWYRQQPGQSLTLIATANQGSEATYESGFVIDKFPISRPNLTFSTLTVSNMSPEDSSIYLCSVEPLLAGGPNRETQYFGPGTRLLVL.